This record covers a single T cell receptor beta chain. The antigen is unknown. These data come from a study of tumor-infiltrating lymphocytes in localized non-small cell lung cancer. On the study more broadly: Tumor tissue and non-adjacent uninvolved lung came from each patient.

Sequenced by immunoSEQ multiplex PCR; TCRdb stores in-frame clones only, minus some. The sample yields about 8,400 clones, 60% to 80% seen once. Trimming left V 5 bases short and J 4 bases short, with 6 bases between. This CDR3 has 12 amino acids. Germline CDR1 reads MNHEY; CDR2 reads SVGAGI. General study points: T-cell fraction did not differ between immunotypes IM1 and IM2. Compared with uninvolved lung, tumors showed higher T cell infiltration by TCRbeta sequencing. Available tissue quantity limited TCR sequencing to a patient subset.

The gene calls are TRBV6-5 and TRBJ1-5, with a tentative D call TRBD1 (5 bases). Material: uninvolved lung tissue not adjacent to the tumor. This clonotype was obtained from a human donor with non-small cell lung cancer. The CDR3 region is CASSKGNQPQHF. The CDR3 DNA follows: TGTGCCAGCAGTAAGGGGAATCAGCCCCAGCATTTT.